This T cell receptor (beta chain) was retrieved from a study of CD8 T cells in ankylosing spondylitis. General study points: CD8+ cells made up the disease-linked clones, which were relatively rare in peripheral blood. Enrichment of disease-linked clones was reportedly significant in matched ankylosing spondylitis synovial fluid.

This clonotype was counted only a few times. The antigen is undetermined. The ends lost 5 bases at V and 3 bases at J; junction bases unmatched: 10. The CDR3 totals 15 residues. Germline CDR1 reads SGHRS; CDR2 reads YFSETQ. MiXCR, run by TCRdb on the 5' RACE reads, gives a single entry per CDR3 protein. This table holds about 140,000 distinct CDR3 sequences, more than 7% found once. The clonotype was recovered from a male donor with ankylosing spondylitis. The sequenced material came from synovial fluid, either unsorted or a sorted T cell fraction (not recorded which). The rearrangement links TRBV5-1 to TRBJ2-7; 8 bases are a match to TRBD2. CDR3 sequence: CASSLSGGSFYEQYF. As DNA, the CDR3 is TGCGCCAGCAGTTTAAGCGGGGGATCCTTCTACGAGCAGTACTTC.